A selection of T cell receptor beta chains follows, all from one sample in a study of T cells in Graves' hyperthyroidism and ophthalmopathy. TCRdb fed the multiplex PCR reads into MiXCR, producing one record per CDR3 protein. The sample lists 490,000 or so distinct CDR3 sequences; 22% were seen once. What was sequenced was blood. These receptors were taken from a woman in her seventies with Graves' ophthalmopathy. The CDR3 runs from the conserved cysteine through the conserved F or W. The D gene is left open where the match is weak. The listing skips clone size in some rows; elsewhere it reads once, few, many or a size class.

J gene: TRBJ2-3; D gene: -; clone size: few; V gene: TRBV19; CDR3 DNA: TGTGCCAGTAGTATAATGAGCGCGAGCACAGATACGCAGTATTTT; CDR3 protein: CASSIMSASTDTQYF
J gene: TRBJ1-1; D gene: -; clone size: -; V gene: TRBV5-5; CDR3 DNA: TGTGCCAGCAGCTTAAGGGGGAGGGGGACATGGAACACTGAAGCTTTCTTT; CDR3 protein: CASSLRGRGTWNTEAFF
J gene: TRBJ2-5; D gene: TRBD2; clone size: -; V gene: TRBV15; CDR3 DNA: TGTGCCACCAGCACCCGACTAGCGGGAGAGACCCAGTACTTC; CDR3 protein: CATSTRLAGETQYF
J gene: TRBJ2-1; D gene: -; clone size: -; V gene: TRBV6-2/TRBV6-3; CDR3 DNA: TGTGCCAGCAGTTACTATCCAGGGCACAATGAGCAGTTCTTC; CDR3 protein: CASSYYPGHNEQFF
J gene: TRBJ1-1; D gene: TRBD1; clone size: -; V gene: TRBV5-1; CDR3 DNA: TGCGCCAGCAGCTTGGTGGGCCGACAGGGGAGGGAGATGAACACTGAAGCTTTCTTT; CDR3 protein: CASSLVGRQGREMNTEAFF
J gene: TRBJ1-4; D gene: TRBD1; clone size: few; V gene: TRBV5-1; CDR3 DNA: TGCGCCAGCAGCTTGGGGGACAGGGCTCTTGAAAAACTGTTTTTT; CDR3 protein: CASSLGDRALEKLFF
J gene: TRBJ2-7; D gene: -; clone size: few; V gene: TRBV5-1; CDR3 DNA: TGCGCCAGCAGCTTGGGGGGGAACAGGGAAGCCTACGAGCAGTACTTC; CDR3 protein: CASSLGGNREAYEQYF
J gene: TRBJ2-3; D gene: -; clone size: few; V gene: TRBV30; CDR3 DNA: TGTGCCTGGGGGGGGTCTAGCAGGACAGATACGCAGTATTTT; CDR3 protein: CAWGGSSRTDTQYF
J gene: TRBJ2-2; D gene: TRBD2; clone size: -; V gene: TRBV6-2/TRBV6-3; CDR3 DNA: TGTGCCAGCAGAAAAACCGGGACTAGCGGGAGCGGGGAGCTGTTTTTT; CDR3 protein: CASRKTGTSGSGELFF
J gene: TRBJ2-5; D gene: TRBD2; clone size: many; V gene: TRBV30; CDR3 DNA: TGTGCCGGGACTAGCGGGAGTCGGGAGACCCAGTACTTC; CDR3 protein: CAGTSGSRETQYF
J gene: TRBJ2-5; D gene: -; clone size: few; V gene: TRBV6-1; CDR3 DNA: TGTGCCAGCAGTTTTTCAGGGGCGGGGGAGACCCAGTACTTC; CDR3 protein: CASSFSGAGETQYF
J gene: TRBJ2-1; D gene: TRBD2; clone size: -; V gene: TRBV5-1; CDR3 DNA: TGCGCCAGCAGCTCCCCCAGGGAGGGGTACAATGAGCAGTTCTTC; CDR3 protein: CASSSPREGYNEQFF
J gene: TRBJ2-1; D gene: -; clone size: many; V gene: TRBV11-2; CDR3 DNA: TGTGCCAGCAGCTCGGCCCTTTACAATGAGCAGTTCTTC; CDR3 protein: CASSSALYNEQFF
J gene: TRBJ2-2; D gene: TRBD1; clone size: few; V gene: TRBV7-2; CDR3 DNA: TGTGCCAGCAGCTTAGGAGGGGGCCCCGGGGAGCTGTTTTTT; CDR3 protein: CASSLGGGPGELFF
J gene: TRBJ1-3; D gene: TRBD1; clone size: few; V gene: TRBV28; CDR3 DNA: TGTGCCAGCAGTTGGACAGGGGGCGCTGGAAACACCATATATTTT; CDR3 protein: CASSWTGGAGNTIYF
J gene: TRBJ1-2; D gene: -; clone size: few; V gene: TRBV20-1; CDR3 DNA: TGCAGTGCTAGAGAACCAGGAATCGGGGCACACTATGGCTACACCTTC; CDR3 protein: CSAREPGIGAHYGYTF
J gene: TRBJ2-4; D gene: -; clone size: few; V gene: TRBV7-2; CDR3 DNA: TGTGCCAGCAGCCAATCCTTACTAGCCAAAAACATTCAGTACTTC; CDR3 protein: CASSQSLLAKNIQYF
J gene: TRBJ1-1; D gene: TRBD1; clone size: few; V gene: TRBV7-9; CDR3 DNA: TGTGCCAGCAGCCTTAGTTCCGGGACAGGGGGGGCTGAAGCTTTCTTT; CDR3 protein: CASSLSSGTGGAEAFF
J gene: TRBJ1-5; D gene: -; clone size: -; V gene: TRBV19; CDR3 DNA: TGTGCCAGTAGTATATGGACAGACAAGCCTTGGCCCCAGCATTTT; CDR3 protein: CASSIWTDKPWPQHF
J gene: TRBJ2-1; D gene: -; clone size: few; V gene: TRBV5-1; CDR3 DNA: TGCGCCAGCAGCCCCACCCAATACTTTGAGCAGTTCTTC; CDR3 protein: CASSPTQYFEQFF
J gene: TRBJ2-1; D gene: -; clone size: -; V gene: TRBV6-2/TRBV6-3; CDR3 DNA: TGTGCCAGCAGTTACGGGGGTAATGAGCAGTTCTTC; CDR3 protein: CASSYGGNEQFF
J gene: TRBJ1-5; D gene: -; clone size: many; V gene: TRBV12-3/TRBV12-4; CDR3 DNA: TGTGCCAGCAGTTTAGCAGGGGATCAGCCCCAGCATTTT; CDR3 protein: CASSLAGDQPQHF
J gene: TRBJ1-2; D gene: -; clone size: many; V gene: TRBV30; CDR3 DNA: TGTGCCTGGAGTCGCAGATACGGGACGGCCGGCTACACCTTC; CDR3 protein: CAWSRRYGTAGYTF
J gene: TRBJ1-4; D gene: -; clone size: -; V gene: TRBV19; CDR3 DNA: TGTGCCAGTAACGCAGGGATTAATGAAAAACTGTTTTTT; CDR3 protein: CASNAGINEKLFF
J gene: TRBJ2-5; D gene: -; clone size: many; V gene: TRBV30; CDR3 DNA: TGTGCCTTATCGGCTAGCAAGACCCAGTACTTC; CDR3 protein: CALSASKTQYF
J gene: TRBJ2-5; D gene: -; clone size: once; V gene: TRBV20-1; CDR3 DNA: TGCAGTGCTAGACACCCCCGGGACCAAGAGACCCAGTACTTC; CDR3 protein: CSARHPRDQETQYF
J gene: TRBJ1-1; D gene: -; clone size: few; V gene: TRBV7-2; CDR3 DNA: TGTGCCAGCAGCACACCTTTGAACACTGAAGCTTTCTTT; CDR3 protein: CASSTPLNTEAFF
J gene: TRBJ2-1; D gene: TRBD2; clone size: few; V gene: TRBV12-3/TRBV12-4; CDR3 DNA: TGTGCCAGCAGTCCTGGACTAGCGGGCCCTTTTTCCTACAATGAGCAGTTCTTC; CDR3 protein: CASSPGLAGPFSYNEQFF